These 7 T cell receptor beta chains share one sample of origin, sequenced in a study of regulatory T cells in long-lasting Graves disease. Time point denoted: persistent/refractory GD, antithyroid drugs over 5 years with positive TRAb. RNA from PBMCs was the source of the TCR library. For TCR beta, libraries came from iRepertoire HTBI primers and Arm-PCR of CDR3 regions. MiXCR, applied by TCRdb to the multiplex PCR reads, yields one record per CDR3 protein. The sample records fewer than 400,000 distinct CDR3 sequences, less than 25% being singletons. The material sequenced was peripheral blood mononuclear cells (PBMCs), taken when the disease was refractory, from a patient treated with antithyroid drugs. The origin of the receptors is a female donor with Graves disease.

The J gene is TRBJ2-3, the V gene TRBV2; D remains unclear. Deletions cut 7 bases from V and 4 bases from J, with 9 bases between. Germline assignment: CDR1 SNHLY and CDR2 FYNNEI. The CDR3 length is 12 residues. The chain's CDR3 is CASNPEADTQYF. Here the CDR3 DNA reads TGTGCCAGCAACCCAGAAGCAGATACGCAGTATTTT.

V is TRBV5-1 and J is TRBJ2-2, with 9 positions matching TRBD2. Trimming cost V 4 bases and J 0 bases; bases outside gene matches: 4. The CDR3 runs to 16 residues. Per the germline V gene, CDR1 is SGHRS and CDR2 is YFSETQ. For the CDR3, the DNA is TGCGCCAGCAGCGGGGGACTAGCACCGAACACCGGGGAGCTGTTTTTT. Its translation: CASSGGLAPNTGELFF.

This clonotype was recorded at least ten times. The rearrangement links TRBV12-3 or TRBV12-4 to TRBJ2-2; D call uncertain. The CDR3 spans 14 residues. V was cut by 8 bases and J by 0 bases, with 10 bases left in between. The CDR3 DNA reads TGTGCCAGCCGAACGGTCGCGAACACCGGGGAGCTGTTTTTT. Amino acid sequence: CASRTVANTGELFF.

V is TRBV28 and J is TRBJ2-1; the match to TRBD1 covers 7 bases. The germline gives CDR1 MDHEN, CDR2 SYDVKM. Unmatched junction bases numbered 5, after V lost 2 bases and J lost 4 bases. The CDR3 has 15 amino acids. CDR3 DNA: TGTGCCAGCAGTTTACGCCGGGACAGATACAATGAGCAGTTCTTC. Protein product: CASSLRRDRYNEQFF.

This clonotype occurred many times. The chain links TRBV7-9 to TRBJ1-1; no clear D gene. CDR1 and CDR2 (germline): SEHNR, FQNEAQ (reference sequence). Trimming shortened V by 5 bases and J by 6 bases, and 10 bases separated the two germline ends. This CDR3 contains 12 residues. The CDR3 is CASSPKLPEAFF. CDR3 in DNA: TGTGCCAGCAGCCCCAAATTACCTGAAGCTTTCTTT.

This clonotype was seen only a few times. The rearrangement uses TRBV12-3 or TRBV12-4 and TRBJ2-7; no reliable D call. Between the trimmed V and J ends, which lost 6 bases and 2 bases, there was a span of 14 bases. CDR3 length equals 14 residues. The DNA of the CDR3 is TGTGCCAGCAGCTCGATTCCAGAAACCTACGAGCAGTACTTC. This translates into CASSSIPETYEQYF.

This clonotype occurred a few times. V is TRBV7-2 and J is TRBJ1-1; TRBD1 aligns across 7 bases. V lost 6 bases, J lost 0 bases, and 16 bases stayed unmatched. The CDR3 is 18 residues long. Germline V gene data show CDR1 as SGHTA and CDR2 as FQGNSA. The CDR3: CASSQGLQGWIMNTEAFF. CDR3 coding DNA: TGTGCCAGCAGTCAAGGTTTACAGGGGTGGATCATGAACACTGAAGCTTTCTTT. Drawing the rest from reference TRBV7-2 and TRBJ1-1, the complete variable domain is GAGVSQSPSNKVTEKGKDVELRCDPISGHTALYWYRQSLGQGLEFLIYFQGNSAPDKSGLPSDRFSAERTGGSVSTLTIQRTQQEDSAVYLCASSQGLQGWIMNTEAFFGQGTRLTVV.